The clone carrying this T cell receptor beta chain was counted between two and nine times. Its antigen is unidentified. 13 Jbeta primers and 60 Vbeta primers were used for the PCR. Original analysis: Later work found tens of millions of unique TCR beta chains, with around 10 million shared. The protocol was immunoSEQ multiplex PCR, while the TCRdb copy is restricted to in-frame clones and leaves out a portion. The V and J calls and clone size were taken over from that table, and D and trimming were inferred from the DNA. Counted here are about 180,000 clones, 82% occurring once; the ten biggest clones make up about 1.6%. This entry comes from a study of cytomegalovirus exposure and HLA in healthy donors. Study observations and caveats: The majority of CMV-associated TCR beta chains were reported as apparently HLA-restricted in a later analysis. Later analysis demonstrated an association between a missense DCLRE1C variant and TCR beta V- and J-gene trimming. The analysis excluded some indistinguishable V segments, including TRBV6-2 and TRBV6-3.

V was clipped by 1 base and J by 3 bases, with 10 bases between them. CDR1 and CDR2 (germline): SGHTA, FQGNSA. The CDR3 consists of 15 residues. The sample comprised PBMCs. This TCR derives from a middle-aged man in good health and CMV-seronegative. The chain uses TRBV7-2 and TRBJ2-1; D not certain. The CDR3, as DNA: TGTGCCAGCAGCTTAGGCCGGTTAAACTACAATGAGCAGTTCTTC. This encodes CASSLGRLNYNEQFF.